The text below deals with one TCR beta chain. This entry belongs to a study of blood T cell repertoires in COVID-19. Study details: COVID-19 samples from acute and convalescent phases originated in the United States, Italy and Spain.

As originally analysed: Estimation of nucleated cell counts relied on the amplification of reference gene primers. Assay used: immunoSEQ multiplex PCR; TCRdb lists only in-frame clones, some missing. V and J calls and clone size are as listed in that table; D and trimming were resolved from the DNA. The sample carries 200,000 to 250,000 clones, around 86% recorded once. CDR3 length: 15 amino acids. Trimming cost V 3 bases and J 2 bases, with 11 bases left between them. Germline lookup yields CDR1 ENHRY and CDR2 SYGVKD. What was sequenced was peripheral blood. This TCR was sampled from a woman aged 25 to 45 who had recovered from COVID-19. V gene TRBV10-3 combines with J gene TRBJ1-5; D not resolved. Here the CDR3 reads CAISDNPTGNQPQHF. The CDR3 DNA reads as TGTGCCATCAGTGACAATCCCACTGGCAATCAGCCCCAGCATTTT.